The present TCR beta chain was sequenced within a study of blood T cell repertoires in COVID-19. About the research overall: COVID-19 samples from acute and convalescent phases originated in the United States, Italy and Spain.

The CDR3 has 12 residues. Losses at the gene ends were 7 bases for V and 3 bases for J; bases not matched to a gene: 2. Germline V lookup: CDR1 SQVTM, CDR2 ANQGSEA. Authors' data handling: The assay estimated nucleated cells by amplifying reference gene primers. The data were produced by immunoSEQ multiplex PCR, yet TCRdb's version contains in-frame clones alone and is incomplete. V and J calls and clone size are copied from that table; D and trimming were computed from the DNA. The data show 130,000 or so clones, 75% to 85% seen once. This clone has only one observation. Sequencing was done on a sample of peripheral blood. The chain employs TRBV29-1 and TRBJ2-7; 11 bases align to TRBD1. The TCR comes from a woman aged 70-85 years with COVID-19, enrolled during active disease. Here the CDR3 DNA reads TGCAGCGGCGGGACAGGGGGCTACGAGCAGTACTTC. This encodes CSGGTGGYEQYF.